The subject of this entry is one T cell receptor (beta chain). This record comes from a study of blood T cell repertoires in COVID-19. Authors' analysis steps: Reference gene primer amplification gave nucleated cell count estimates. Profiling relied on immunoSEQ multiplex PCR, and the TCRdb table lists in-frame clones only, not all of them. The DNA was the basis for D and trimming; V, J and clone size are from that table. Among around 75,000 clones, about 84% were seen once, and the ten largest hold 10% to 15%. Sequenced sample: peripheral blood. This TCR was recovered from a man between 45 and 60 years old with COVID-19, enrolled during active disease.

CDR3: CASSQMSSYNEQFF. CDR3 bases: TGTGCCAGCAGCCAAATGAGCTCCTACAATGAGCAGTTCTTC. The rearrangement links TRBV3-1 (or the pseudogene TRBV3-2) to TRBJ2-1; D remains unclear. CDR3 length: 14 residues. Germline CDR1 and CDR2: LGHDT and YNNKEL (reference sequence). The V and J ends lost 2 bases and 0 bases respectively, with 5 bases between them.